This T cell receptor (beta chain) came from a study of cytomegalovirus exposure and HLA in healthy donors. In the PCR, 60 Vbeta and 13 Jbeta primers were used. This table comes from immunoSEQ multiplex PCR, and its TCRdb copy is limited to in-frame clones, with some not included. The data hold 100,000 to 150,000 clones, with about three quarters observed a single time. Study results and limitations: In a later analysis, V- and J-gene trimming of beta chains associated with a DCLRE1C missense variant, replicated independently. Across donors, sequencing depth was assumed by presence/absence analyses to be roughly uniform.

For this clone: Its antigen remains unidentified.

Germline CDR1 SGHRS, CDR2 YFSETQ. The V end was cut by 7 bases, the J end by 0 bases, with 14 bases between. The CDR3 loop spans 16 amino acids. This chain links TRBV5-1 with TRBJ2-6; a weak D match, TRBD1 (6 bases). The sequencing sample was made of PBMCs. The TCR originated in a man between 35 and 55 years old in good health and CMV-seropositive. This CDR3 is CASWGQPNSGANVLTF. The CDR3 nucleotides read TGCGCCAGCTGGGGGCAGCCAAACTCTGGGGCCAACGTCCTGACTTTC.